A selection of T cell receptor beta chains follows, all from one sample in a study of blood T cell repertoires in COVID-19. Sequenced by immunoSEQ multiplex PCR; TCRdb stores in-frame clones only, minus some. The profile shows over 200,000 clones, 70% to 90% of them singletons. Sequences were obtained from peripheral blood. Receptors were obtained from a man aged 18 to 30 with active or convalescent COVID-19. Each CDR3 is given with its conserved first and last residue. The order of the fields is clone size, D gene, V gene, J gene, CDR3 length, CDR3 DNA, CDR3 protein. D genes are given only for firm matches. Not every row has a clone size; where given, it reads once, few, many or a size class.

clone size: -; D gene: -; V gene: TRBV11-2; J gene: TRBJ2-5; CDR3 length: 13; CDR3 DNA: TGTGCCAGCAGCTTACAGCGGTGGGAGACCCAGTACTTC; CDR3 protein: CASSLQRWETQYF
clone size: once; D gene: -; V gene: TRBV30; J gene: TRBJ1-2; CDR3 length: 11; CDR3 DNA: TGTGCCTGGAGTCAACTCAGGGTCCGCACCTTC; CDR3 protein: CAWSQLRVRTF
clone size: -; D gene: -; V gene: TRBV6-1; J gene: TRBJ2-1; CDR3 length: 13; CDR3 DNA: TGTGCCAGCAGTAAGAGCTCCTACAATGAGCAGTTCTTC; CDR3 protein: CASSKSSYNEQFF
clone size: -; D gene: TRBD1; V gene: TRBV19; J gene: TRBJ1-2; CDR3 length: 14; CDR3 DNA: TGTGCCAGTAGCAACAGACAGGGGTACGATGGCTACACCTTC; CDR3 protein: CASSNRQGYDGYTF
clone size: -; D gene: TRBD1; V gene: TRBV27; J gene: TRBJ2-1; CDR3 length: 15; CDR3 DNA: TGTGCCAGCAGTTTAAAAGGGACAGGGGGGTATGAGCAGTTCTTC; CDR3 protein: CASSLKGTGGYEQFF
clone size: -; D gene: TRBD1; V gene: TRBV7-9; J gene: TRBJ2-1; CDR3 length: 14; CDR3 DNA: TGTGCCAGCAGACCCACAGGGGGCCGCAATGAGCAGTTCTTC; CDR3 protein: CASRPTGGRNEQFF
clone size: -; D gene: TRBD1; V gene: TRBV2; J gene: TRBJ1-5; CDR3 length: 14; CDR3 DNA: TGTGCCAGCTCAGGGGGAAAGGGCAATCAGCCCCAGCATTTT; CDR3 protein: CASSGGKGNQPQHF
clone size: -; D gene: TRBD2; V gene: TRBV6-2/TRBV6-3; J gene: TRBJ2-3; CDR3 length: 16; CDR3 DNA: TGTGCCAGCAGTTACTCGGGACTAGCGGGAGCAGATACGCAGTATTTT; CDR3 protein: CASSYSGLAGADTQYF
clone size: -; D gene: -; V gene: TRBV4-3; J gene: TRBJ1-1; CDR3 length: 13; CDR3 DNA: TGCGCCAGCAGCCAATTCCGTTACACTGAAGCTTTCTTT; CDR3 protein: CASSQFRYTEAFF
clone size: -; D gene: TRBD1; V gene: TRBV2; J gene: TRBJ2-7; CDR3 length: 15; CDR3 DNA: TGTGCCAGCAGATGGCGGACAGGGGGCTTCGACGAGCAGTACTTC; CDR3 protein: CASRWRTGGFDEQYF
clone size: -; D gene: -; V gene: TRBV14; J gene: TRBJ2-7; CDR3 length: 14; CDR3 DNA: TGTGCCAGCAGCCAACAGGACAGATACTACGAGCAGTACTTC; CDR3 protein: CASSQQDRYYEQYF
clone size: -; D gene: -; V gene: TRBV28; J gene: TRBJ1-5; CDR3 length: 16; CDR3 DNA: TGTGCCAGCAGTCACACTACAGGGCGACAGGATCAGCCCCAGCATTTT; CDR3 protein: CASSHTTGRQDQPQHF
clone size: -; D gene: TRBD1; V gene: TRBV19; J gene: TRBJ2-5; CDR3 length: 16; CDR3 DNA: TGTGCCAGTAGTATAGTCGGGACAGCCAGTTCCGAGACCCAGTACTTC; CDR3 protein: CASSIVGTASSETQYF
clone size: -; D gene: -; V gene: TRBV4-3; J gene: TRBJ1-3; CDR3 length: 14; CDR3 DNA: TGCGCCAGCAGCCAAGAGTACGGGGGGAACACCATATATTTT; CDR3 protein: CASSQEYGGNTIYF
clone size: -; D gene: TRBD1; V gene: TRBV6-5; J gene: TRBJ2-1; CDR3 length: 13; CDR3 DNA: TGTGCCAGCAGAACAGGGGGCCAGGATGAGCAGTTCTTC; CDR3 protein: CASRTGGQDEQFF
clone size: -; D gene: -; V gene: TRBV5-4; J gene: TRBJ1-6; CDR3 length: 18; CDR3 DNA: TGTGCCAGCAGCTTGAGGCAGGGGCCGAGCTCCTATAATTCACCCCTCCACTTT; CDR3 protein: CASSLRQGPSSYNSPLHF
clone size: -; D gene: -; V gene: TRBV30; J gene: TRBJ2-3; CDR3 length: 15; CDR3 DNA: TGTGCCTGGTACCAGGGCGGGATTAGCACAGATACGCAGTATTTT; CDR3 protein: CAWYQGGISTDTQYF
clone size: -; D gene: -; V gene: TRBV6-2/TRBV6-3; J gene: TRBJ1-4; CDR3 length: 16; CDR3 DNA: TGTGCCAGCAGTGCCCGGGGATCGGACACTAATGAAAAACTGTTTTTT; CDR3 protein: CASSARGSDTNEKLFF
clone size: -; D gene: -; V gene: TRBV3-1/TRBV3-2; J gene: TRBJ2-7; CDR3 length: 15; CDR3 DNA: TGTGCCAGCAGCCCTTCCGGGTTCTCCTCCTACGAGCAGTACTTC; CDR3 protein: CASSPSGFSSYEQYF
clone size: -; D gene: TRBD1; V gene: TRBV11-2; J gene: TRBJ2-7; CDR3 length: 14; CDR3 DNA: TGTGCCAGCAGGAGGGGACAGGGATCCTACGAGCAGTACTTC; CDR3 protein: CASRRGQGSYEQYF
clone size: -; D gene: -; V gene: TRBV5-5; J gene: TRBJ1-5; CDR3 length: 14; CDR3 DNA: TGTGCCAGCAGCTTGATGGGGGGGAGACAGCCCCAGCATTTT; CDR3 protein: CASSLMGGRQPQHF
clone size: -; D gene: -; V gene: TRBV27; J gene: TRBJ1-2; CDR3 length: 13; CDR3 DNA: TGTGCCAGCAGCTCCGAGGGCTCCTATGGCTACACCTTC; CDR3 protein: CASSSEGSYGYTF
clone size: -; D gene: TRBD2; V gene: TRBV11-2; J gene: TRBJ2-7; CDR3 length: 14; CDR3 DNA: TGTGCCAGCATCGTCGGACTAGCGGCCTACGAGCAGTACTTC; CDR3 protein: CASIVGLAAYEQYF
clone size: -; D gene: TRBD2; V gene: TRBV19; J gene: TRBJ2-1; CDR3 length: 15; CDR3 DNA: TGTGCCACCTCGACTAGCGGGAAACCCTACAATGAGCAGTTCTTC; CDR3 protein: CATSTSGKPYNEQFF
clone size: -; D gene: -; V gene: TRBV5-4; J gene: TRBJ2-7; CDR3 length: 14; CDR3 DNA: TGTGCCAGCAGCTTGGAGGCAGGGACCTACGAGCAGTACTTC; CDR3 protein: CASSLEAGTYEQYF
clone size: -; D gene: -; V gene: TRBV5-1; J gene: TRBJ1-1; CDR3 length: 15; CDR3 DNA: TGCGCCAGCAGCTTGGAGCCAGGGTCAGCCACTGAAGCTTTCTTT; CDR3 protein: CASSLEPGSATEAFF
clone size: -; D gene: TRBD2; V gene: TRBV19; J gene: TRBJ2-4; CDR3 length: 18; CDR3 DNA: TGTGCCAGTAGTAACGGACTAGCGGGAGCGGGAGCCAAAAACATTCAGTACTTC; CDR3 protein: CASSNGLAGAGAKNIQYF
clone size: -; D gene: -; V gene: TRBV30; J gene: TRBJ2-7; CDR3 length: 13; CDR3 DNA: TGTGCCTGGAGTGTTTTAGTAGAGGGAGAGCAGTACTTC; CDR3 protein: CAWSVLVEGEQYF
clone size: -; D gene: -; V gene: TRBV12-3/TRBV12-4; J gene: TRBJ2-1; CDR3 length: 13; CDR3 DNA: TGTGCCAGCAGGGACGGGGGTTACAATGAGCAGTTCTTC; CDR3 protein: CASRDGGYNEQFF
clone size: -; D gene: TRBD1; V gene: TRBV30; J gene: TRBJ1-4; CDR3 length: 13; CDR3 DNA: TGTGCCTGGAGTGTAGGGACAGCCGAAAAACTGTTTTTT; CDR3 protein: CAWSVGTAEKLFF
clone size: -; D gene: -; V gene: TRBV5-6; J gene: TRBJ1-1; CDR3 length: 13; CDR3 DNA: TGTGCCAGCAGCTTGGAGACACAAGACAAAGCTTTCTTT; CDR3 protein: CASSLETQDKAFF
clone size: -; D gene: -; V gene: TRBV11-2; J gene: TRBJ1-1; CDR3 length: 15; CDR3 DNA: TGTGCCAGCAGCTTATTTCCGAGATTGAACACTGAAGCTTTCTTT; CDR3 protein: CASSLFPRLNTEAFF
clone size: -; D gene: TRBD2; V gene: TRBV6-6; J gene: TRBJ2-1; CDR3 length: 16; CDR3 DNA: TGTGCCAGCAGTTACGGGGGTAGCGGGAGGGCCCATGAGCAGTTCTTC; CDR3 protein: CASSYGGSGRAHEQFF
clone size: -; D gene: TRBD2; V gene: TRBV5-4; J gene: TRBJ2-5; CDR3 length: 14; CDR3 DNA: TGTGCCAGCAGTCCGTCGGGGGGGTTGGAGACCCAGTACTTC; CDR3 protein: CASSPSGGLETQYF
clone size: few; D gene: -; V gene: TRBV7-9; J gene: TRBJ1-1; CDR3 length: 15; CDR3 DNA: TGTGCCAGCAGCTTACAGGGGATTATGAACACTGAAGCTTTCTTT; CDR3 protein: CASSLQGIMNTEAFF
clone size: -; D gene: -; V gene: TRBV19; J gene: TRBJ2-1; CDR3 length: 17; CDR3 DNA: TGTGCCAGTAGTCTCTTCTACGCGGAGCACACCTACAATGAGCAGTTCTTC; CDR3 protein: CASSLFYAEHTYNEQFF
clone size: -; D gene: TRBD1; V gene: TRBV18; J gene: TRBJ2-7; CDR3 length: 16; CDR3 DNA: TGTGCCAGCTCACCGCAATTCACGGACAGGTCTTACGAGCAGTACTTC; CDR3 protein: CASSPQFTDRSYEQYF
clone size: -; D gene: TRBD2; V gene: TRBV4-2; J gene: TRBJ2-2; CDR3 length: 19; CDR3 DNA: TGTGCCAGCAGCCAAGATCGGGGTAGCGGGCCCCCGAACACCGGGGAGCTGTTTTTT; CDR3 protein: CASSQDRGSGPPNTGELFF
clone size: -; D gene: TRBD1; V gene: TRBV19; J gene: TRBJ1-2; CDR3 length: 16; CDR3 DNA: TGTGCCAGTAGTTTGGCGACAGGGGATATCTTCTATGGCTACACCTTC; CDR3 protein: CASSLATGDIFYGYTF
clone size: -; D gene: -; V gene: TRBV5-1; J gene: TRBJ1-4; CDR3 length: 15; CDR3 DNA: TGCGCCAGCAGCTTGGCAGGGAAAAGGAATGAAAAACTGTTTTTT; CDR3 protein: CASSLAGKRNEKLFF
clone size: -; D gene: -; V gene: TRBV2; J gene: TRBJ1-1; CDR3 length: 12; CDR3 DNA: TGTGCCAGCGAGATGTTGAGGACTGAAGCTTTCTTT; CDR3 protein: CASEMLRTEAFF
clone size: -; D gene: -; V gene: TRBV6-5; J gene: TRBJ2-5; CDR3 length: 14; CDR3 DNA: TGTGCCAGCAGTTATACAGGGTTCGGGGAGACCCAGTACTTC; CDR3 protein: CASSYTGFGETQYF
clone size: -; D gene: TRBD1; V gene: TRBV5-1; J gene: TRBJ1-2; CDR3 length: 14; CDR3 DNA: TGCGCCAGCAGCTTGATTCAACAGGGGGGCGGCTACACCTTC; CDR3 protein: CASSLIQQGGGYTF
clone size: -; D gene: TRBD1; V gene: TRBV11-2; J gene: TRBJ2-5; CDR3 length: 15; CDR3 DNA: TGTGCCAGCAGCTTACCCCAGGGGGTGCAAGAGACCCAGTACTTC; CDR3 protein: CASSLPQGVQETQYF
clone size: few; D gene: -; V gene: TRBV3-1/TRBV3-2; J gene: TRBJ1-1; CDR3 length: 14; CDR3 DNA: TGTGCCAGCAGCCAAGATCATCGGGGTCTAAGAGCTTTCTTT; CDR3 protein: CASSQDHRGLRAFF
clone size: -; D gene: TRBD2; V gene: TRBV6-2/TRBV6-3; J gene: TRBJ2-5; CDR3 length: 15; CDR3 DNA: TGTGCCAGCAGTCGCCTAGCGGGCCCTCAAGAGACCCAGTACTTC; CDR3 protein: CASSRLAGPQETQYF
clone size: -; D gene: TRBD2; V gene: TRBV4-2; J gene: TRBJ2-2; CDR3 length: 17; CDR3 DNA: TGTGCCAGCAGCCAAACAACAAGCGGGAGCGGGACCGGGGAGCTGTTTTTT; CDR3 protein: CASSQTTSGSGTGELFF
clone size: -; D gene: -; V gene: TRBV4-2; J gene: TRBJ2-1; CDR3 length: 16; CDR3 DNA: TGTGCCAGCAGCCAATGGGTAGCGGAATCCTACAATGAGCAGTTCTTC; CDR3 protein: CASSQWVAESYNEQFF
clone size: -; D gene: TRBD2; V gene: TRBV24-1; J gene: TRBJ2-3; CDR3 length: 16; CDR3 DNA: TGTGCCACCAGTGATACGACTAGCTTCGGCACAGATACGCAGTATTTT; CDR3 protein: CATSDTTSFGTDTQYF
clone size: once; D gene: TRBD1; V gene: TRBV6-2/TRBV6-3; J gene: TRBJ1-3; CDR3 length: 16; CDR3 DNA: TGTGCCAGCAGTGGAGAGGGACAGGGGCCTGGAAACACCATATATTTT; CDR3 protein: CASSGEGQGPGNTIYF
clone size: -; D gene: TRBD1; V gene: TRBV19; J gene: TRBJ1-5; CDR3 length: 19; CDR3 DNA: TGTGCCAGTAGTATAGAGGAGGACAGGGGGTTGATCCTCAATCAGCCCCAGCATTTT; CDR3 protein: CASSIEEDRGLILNQPQHF
clone size: -; D gene: -; V gene: TRBV10-3; J gene: TRBJ1-2; CDR3 length: 17; CDR3 DNA: TGTGCCATCAGTGAGTCAGAGGGAAGACTTCTTCCCTATGGCTACACCTTC; CDR3 protein: CAISESEGRLLPYGYTF
clone size: -; D gene: TRBD2; V gene: TRBV7-6; J gene: TRBJ2-3; CDR3 length: 15; CDR3 DNA: TGTGCCAGCAGCCTCGGACTAGCGGCCACAGATACGCAGTATTTT; CDR3 protein: CASSLGLAATDTQYF